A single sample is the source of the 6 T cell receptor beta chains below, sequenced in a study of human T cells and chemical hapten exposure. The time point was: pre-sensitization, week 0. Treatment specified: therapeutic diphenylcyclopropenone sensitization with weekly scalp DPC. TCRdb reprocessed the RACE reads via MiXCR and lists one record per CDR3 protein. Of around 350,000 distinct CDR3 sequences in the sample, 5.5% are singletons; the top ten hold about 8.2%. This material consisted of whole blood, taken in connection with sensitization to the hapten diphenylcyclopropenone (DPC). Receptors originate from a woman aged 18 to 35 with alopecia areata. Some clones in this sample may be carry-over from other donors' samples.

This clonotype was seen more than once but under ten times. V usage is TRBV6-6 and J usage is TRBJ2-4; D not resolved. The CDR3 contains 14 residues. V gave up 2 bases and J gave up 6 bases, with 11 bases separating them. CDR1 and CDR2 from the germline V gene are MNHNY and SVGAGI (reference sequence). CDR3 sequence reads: CASSYPTSGNIQYF. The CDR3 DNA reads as TGTGCCAGCAGTTACCCTACGTCCGGAAACATTCAGTACTTC.

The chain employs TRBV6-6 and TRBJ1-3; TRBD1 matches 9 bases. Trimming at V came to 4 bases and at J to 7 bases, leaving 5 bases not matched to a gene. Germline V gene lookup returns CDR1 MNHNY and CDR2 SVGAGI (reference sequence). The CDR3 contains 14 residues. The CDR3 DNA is TGTGCCAGCAGTTTCGCAGACAGGGGGAACACCATATATTTT. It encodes CASSFADRGNTIYF.

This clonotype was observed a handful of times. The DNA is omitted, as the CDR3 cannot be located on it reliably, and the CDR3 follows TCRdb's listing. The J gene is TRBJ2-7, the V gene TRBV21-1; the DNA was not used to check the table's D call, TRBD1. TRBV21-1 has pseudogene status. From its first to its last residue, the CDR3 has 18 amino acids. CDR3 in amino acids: CASSSVERFGQGAYEQYF.

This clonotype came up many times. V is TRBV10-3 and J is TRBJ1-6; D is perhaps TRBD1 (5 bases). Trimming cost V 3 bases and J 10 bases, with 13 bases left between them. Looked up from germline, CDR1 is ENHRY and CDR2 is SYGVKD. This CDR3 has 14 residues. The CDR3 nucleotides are TGTGCCATCAGTGAAAACAGGCTTATATCACCCCTCCACTTT. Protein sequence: CAISENRLISPLHF.

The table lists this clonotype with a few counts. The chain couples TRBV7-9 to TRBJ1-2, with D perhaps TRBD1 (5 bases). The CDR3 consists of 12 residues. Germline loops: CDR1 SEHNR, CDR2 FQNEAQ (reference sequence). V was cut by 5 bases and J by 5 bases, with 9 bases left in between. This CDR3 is CASSIGEYGYTF. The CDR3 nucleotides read TGTGCCAGCAGCATAGGGGAGTATGGCTACACCTTC.

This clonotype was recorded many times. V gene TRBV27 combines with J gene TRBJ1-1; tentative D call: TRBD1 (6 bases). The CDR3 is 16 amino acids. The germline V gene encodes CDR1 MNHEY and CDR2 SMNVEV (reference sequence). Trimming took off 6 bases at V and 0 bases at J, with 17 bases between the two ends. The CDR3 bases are TGTGCCAGCAGACCCTCGACAGGCCTTATGAACACTGAAGCTTTCTTT. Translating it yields CASRPSTGLMNTEAFF.